This T cell receptor (beta chain) was sequenced during a study of beta chain features in type 1 diabetes. Broader study findings: Junctions at VDJ sites from type 1 diabetes patients had fewer insertions and more deletions. Comparison showed that naive, central memory and Treg TCRB repertoires appeared more similar among patients than among healthy donors. High-TCR-expressing cells could be over-represented by cDNA sequencing.

The V and J ends lost 2 bases and 7 bases respectively, with 10 bases between them. Germline V gene data show CDR1 as SGDLS and CDR2 as YYNGEE. This CDR3 spans 13 amino acids. Investigators reverse transcribed all isolated RNA, so they sequenced expressed TCRB transcripts. The average read count of naive, central memory and regulatory T cell samples was around 3.8 million. Measured with immunoSEQ multiplex PCR; TCRdb has only the in-frame clones, and not every one. Here the sample spans hundreds of thousands of clones, approximately 12% being singletons. As to this clone: The antigen is unknown.

Sequencing was carried out using naive CD4+ T cells from blood. This sequence joins TRBV9 and TRBJ1-3; maybe TRBD1 (6 bases). The receptor was derived from a man aged 18 to 29 in good health. CDR3 residues: CASSVEGVNTIYF. For the CDR3, the DNA is TGTGCCAGCAGCGTCGAGGGGGTCAACACCATATATTTT.